A single sample gave rise to the 15 T cell receptor beta chains below, sequenced in a study of blood T cell repertoires in COVID-19. The protocol was immunoSEQ multiplex PCR, while the TCRdb copy is restricted to in-frame clones and leaves out a portion. The table records about 300,000 clones, 65% to 90% of them present only once. Input material: peripheral blood. Receptors were obtained from a human donor in a cohort sampled during active COVID-19.

In the case of this clone: The same CDR3 arises from other DNA sequences in this sample as well. The chain has TRBV18 and TRBJ2-5; tentative D call: TRBD2 (5 bases). Looked up from germline, CDR1 is KGHSH and CDR2 is LQKENI. The CDR3 sequence is 13 residues long. The ends were cut back, 3 bases at V and 5 bases at J, with 10 bases in the middle. CDR3 sequence: CASSPPPGETQYF. The CDR3 nucleotides read TGTGCCAGCTCACCTCCGCCGGGGGAGACCCAGTACTTC.

The CDR3 sequence: CASSQTPTTNSPLHF. CDR3 nucleotide sequence: TGTGCCAGCAGCCAGACTCCGACGACGAATTCACCCCTCCACTTT. This chain connects TRBV3-1 (or the pseudogene TRBV3-2) to TRBJ1-6; D remains ambiguous. V lost 3 bases and J 7 bases, leaving 13 bases between the germline ends. Germline-derived CDR1 and CDR2 are LGHDT and YNNKEL (reference sequence). The CDR3 extends over 15 amino acids.

This clone has only a few counts. The chain joins TRBV5-6 to TRBJ2-7; 13 bases line up with TRBD2. The CDR3 totals 17 residues. V shed 3 bases and J 3 bases; nucleotides not matched to a gene: 9. The germline V gene encodes CDR1 SGHDT and CDR2 YYEEEE. The CDR3: CASSSRLAGGQIYEQYF. The CDR3 DNA is TGTGCCAGCAGCTCCCGACTAGCGGGAGGCCAAATCTACGAGCAGTACTTC.

The chain joins TRBV7-9 to TRBJ2-1; 7 positions agree with TRBD1. V dropped 5 bases and J dropped 6; count of bases not matched to a gene: 13. The germline V gene has CDR1 SEHNR and CDR2 FQNEAQ (reference sequence). The CDR3 is 16 residues long. CDR3 sequence reads: CASSPNRGKGPNEQFF. The CDR3 region has the DNA TGTGCCAGCAGCCCAAACAGGGGTAAGGGTCCCAATGAGCAGTTCTTC. The full variable domain, with the rest looked up from reference TRBV7-9 and TRBJ2-1, is DTGVSQNPRHKITKRGQNVTFRCDPISEHNRLYWYRQTLGQGPEFLTYFQNEAQLEKSRLLSDRFSAERPKGSFSTLEIQRTEQGDSAMYLCASSPNRGKGPNEQFFGPGTRLTVL.

The chain couples TRBV18 to TRBJ2-5, with TRBD2 matching 9 bases. Germline lookup yields CDR1 KGHSH and CDR2 LQKENI. V shed 3 bases and J 6 bases; nucleotides not matched to a gene: 2. CDR3 length equals 13 residues. The CDR3: CASSPLAGKTQYF. CDR3 coding DNA: TGTGCCAGCTCACCGCTAGCGGGAAAGACCCAGTACTTC.

The chain carries TRBV7-8 and TRBJ2-2, with TRBD2 matching over 9 bases. The CDR3 spans 15 residues. Germline CDR1 reads SGHVS; CDR2 reads FQNEAQ. Trimming removed 5 bases from V and 4 bases from J; junction bases left unmatched: 5. CDR3 nucleotides: TGTGCCAGCAGCCCTAAGCGGGGGGTCACCGGGGAGCTGTTTTTT. Encoded protein: CASSPKRGVTGELFF.

This clone was seen a single time. The V call is TRBV5-4, the J call TRBJ2-3, with 7 bases aligning to TRBD2. Losses at the gene ends were 4 bases for V and 0 bases for J; bases not matched to a gene: 14. The germline gives CDR1 SGHNT, CDR2 YYREEE (reference sequence). This CDR3 is built from 18 residues. CDR3 in amino acids: CASSPFSSGGSSTDTQYF. The CDR3 region has the DNA TGTGCCAGCAGCCCATTTTCCTCGGGAGGTTCTAGCACAGATACGCAGTATTTT.

This clone was seen only a few times. The rearrangement uses TRBV12-3 or TRBV12-4 and TRBJ1-5; no firm D call. Between the trimmed V and J ends, which lost 5 bases and 4 bases, there was a span of 9 bases. The CDR3 sequence is 13 residues long. The CDR3 protein is CASSLTANQPQHF. The DNA for the CDR3 is TGTGCCAGCAGTCTCACTGCTAATCAGCCCCAGCATTTT.

The V call is TRBV4-2, the J call TRBJ2-7; 7 positions agree with TRBD2. The germline V gene has CDR1 LGHNA and CDR2 YNFKEQ. The CDR3 consists of 15 residues. V lost 0 bases to trimming and J lost 6 bases; unmatched junction nucleotides: 8. CDR3 nucleotides: TGTGCCAGCAGCCAAGATCTAGAGGGAGGGCTCGAGCAGTACTTC. It encodes CASSQDLEGGLEQYF.

In its sample, this clone was seen once. This chain links TRBV24-1 with TRBJ2-3, with 10 bases that match TRBD1. The V gene's germline CDR1 is KGHDR and CDR2 SFDVKD. With 2 bases clipped from V and 5 bases from J, the junction kept 9 bases outside the gene matches. The CDR3 is made up of 17 amino acids. In DNA, the CDR3 is TGTGCCACCAGTGATTCAGGGACAGGGGAGGTGAGAGATACGCAGTATTTT. This encodes CATSDSGTGEVRDTQYF.

This clone was picked up one time. This chain joins TRBV6-5 and TRBJ1-1, with D perhaps matching TRBD1 (5 bases). The CDR3 length is 14 residues. Between the trimmed V and J ends, which lost 7 bases and 1 base, there was a span of 13 bases. Germline V CDR1 and CDR2: MNHEY, SVGAGI. For the CDR3, the DNA is TGTGCCAGCATTCAGGGCTCCGGGAACACTGAAGCTTTCTTT. Its protein is CASIQGSGNTEAFF.

This sequence joins TRBV6-5 and TRBJ2-5, with D maybe TRBD2 (5 bases). This CDR3 region has 16 residues. The germline gives CDR1 MNHEY, CDR2 SVGAGI. V was cut by 0 bases and J by 3 bases, with 14 bases left in between. Here the CDR3 DNA reads TGTGCCAGCAGTTACTCGGATATAGGGAGAAAAGAGACCCAGTACTTC. Amino acid sequence: CASSYSDIGRKETQYF.

The chain is built from TRBV6-1 and TRBJ1-1, with 12 bases fitting TRBD1. Trimming removed 4 bases from V and 3 bases from J; junction bases left unmatched: 9. Germline CDR1 reads MNHNS; CDR2 reads SASEGT. The CDR3 consists of 17 residues. CDR3 sequence: CASSGGTGGAWDTEAFF. The CDR3 DNA is TGTGCCAGCAGTGGGGGGACAGGGGGCGCGTGGGACACTGAAGCTTTCTTT.

This sequence joins TRBV6-2 or TRBV6-3 and TRBJ1-2; 7 bases agree with TRBD1. J was trimmed by 3 bases and V by 5 bases; bases with no gene match: 3. The CDR3 is 13 amino acids. Looked up from germline, CDR1 is MNHEY and CDR2 is SVGEGT. CDR3 amino acids: CASSLGQDYGYTF. The CDR3 DNA is TGTGCCAGCAGTCTCGGACAGGACTATGGCTACACCTTC.

The chain couples TRBV11-2 to TRBJ1-1; D possibly corresponds to TRBD1 (6 bases). V lost 5 bases to trimming and J lost 1 base, with 20 bases between them. The V gene's germline CDR1 is SGHAT and CDR2 FQNNGV. The CDR3 has 17 residues. This CDR3 is CASSLRRGGRWNTEAFF. The CDR3 DNA follows: TGTGCCAGCAGCCTTAGGAGGGGGGGTCGATGGAACACTGAAGCTTTCTTT. Full variable domain (remainder filled in from reference TRBV11-2 and TRBJ1-1): EAGVAQSPRYKIIEKRQSVAFWCNPISGHATLYWYQQILGQGPKLLIQFQNNGVVDDSQLPKDRFSAERLKGVDSTLKIQPAKLEDSAVYLCASSLRRGGRWNTEAFFGQGTRLTVV.